A single sample is the source of the 14 T cell receptor beta chains below, sequenced in a study of T-cell memory formation after mild COVID-19 (dated by TCRdb to the early 2020s). Receptor libraries were prepared by 5' RACE. TCRdb shows the sequencer as Illumina NovaSeq 6000. The public reads were reanalyzed by TCRdb: fastp trimming at Q25, MiXCR alignment, in-frame beta chains only. Each record represents a unique CDR3 protein, reported with the most common genes and DNA among its rows. Across this sample there are approximately 300,000 distinct CDR3 sequences, with roughly a fifth seen only once. 20% to 25% of the sample comes from the top ten. Sequenced material: PBMCs or a T cell subset sorted from them (not recorded which). These receptor sequences come from a man aged 18 to 30 who had mild COVID-19 (a few samples of this study predate the infection). The sample titles of this study are shuffled in the database, so cell type and time point are left out; the donor was told from shared clones.

At least ten counts were recorded for this clonotype. J is TRBJ2-5 and V is TRBV12-3 or TRBV12-4; D gene ambiguous. The CDR3 has 13 residues. Trimming removed 3 bases from V and 5 bases from J, with 10 bases in between. DNA of the CDR3: TGTGCCAGCAGTTTGGGTACTCGGGAGACCCAGTACTTC. Translated, it gives CASSLGTRETQYF.

A few counts support this clonotype. This chain uses TRBV4-1 with TRBJ2-3, with D perhaps TRBD1 (6 bases). V dropped 0 bases and J dropped 2 bases, with 12 bases sitting between them. CDR3 size: 16 residues. Germline V gene sequence: CDR1 MGHRA, CDR2 YSYEKL. Here the CDR3 DNA reads TGCGCCAGCAGCCAAGATCCCCAGGGGTTCACAGATACGCAGTATTTT. This sequence encodes CASSQDPQGFTDTQYF.

This clonotype has a handful of counts. The genes are TRBV4-1 and TRBJ2-7, with D unresolved. CDR3 length: 12 amino acids. The germline V gene has CDR1 MGHRA and CDR2 YSYEKL. Trimming took off 3 bases at V and 5 bases at J, with 8 bases between the two ends. Here the CDR3 reads CASSQAPNEQYF. For the CDR3, the DNA is TGCGCCAGCAGCCAGGCCCCAAACGAGCAGTACTTC.

The chain uses TRBV4-1 and TRBJ2-1; 8 bases map to TRBD2. Germline trimming cut 1 base from V and 10 bases from J; bases unmatched to any gene: 6. CDR1 MGHRA and CDR2 YSYEKL come from the germline V gene. The CDR3 extends over 14 amino acids. The CDR3 sequence is CASSQGTSLSEQFF. CDR3 bases: TGCGCCAGCAGCCAAGGGACTAGCCTCTCCGAGCAGTTCTTC.

This clonotype was seen a handful of times. The genes are TRBV20-1 and TRBJ2-1; D perhaps matches TRBD2 (6 bases). Germline CDR1 is DFQATT and CDR2 is SNEGSKA (reference sequence). CDR3 length equals 14 residues. Trimming removed 6 bases from V and 1 base from J, with 13 bases in between. The CDR3 coding sequence is TGCAGTGCCCGGCGGGGTGTGTCCTACAATGAGCAGTTCTTC. As protein: CSARRGVSYNEQFF.

This clonotype was recorded a few times. The V and J genes are TRBV7-9 and TRBJ2-3, with 9 positions matching TRBD1. Germline CDR1 reads SEHNR; CDR2 reads FQNEAQ (reference sequence). After removal of 5 bases from V and 6 bases from J, the junction contained 9 bases not matched to a gene. This CDR3 region has 15 residues. Written as DNA, the CDR3 is TGTGCCAGCAGCCGCCGGGACAGGGTCGAGGATACGCAGTATTTT. As protein: CASSRRDRVEDTQYF.

The chain employs TRBV6-2 or TRBV6-3 and TRBJ2-2; 9 nucleotides match TRBD2. The germline gives CDR1 MNHEY, CDR2 SVGEGT. CDR3 length: 14 residues. V lost 7 bases and J lost 4; bases outside the gene matches: 4. This CDR3 is CASNLSGGTGELFF. Here the CDR3 DNA reads TGTGCCAGCAACCTTAGCGGGGGCACCGGGGAGCTGTTTTTT.

This clonotype has more than one count but fewer than ten. The chain has TRBV12-3 or TRBV12-4 and TRBJ2-7; D remains ambiguous. With 6 bases removed from V and 7 bases from J, the gap between germline ends came to 13 bases. This CDR3 contains 12 residues. The CDR3 loop reads CASSPPTREQYF. The CDR3 nucleotides are TGTGCCAGCAGCCCCCCCACCAGGGAGCAGTACTTC.

The V and J genes are TRBV7-6 and TRBJ1-4, with 11 bases matching TRBD1. Trimming removed 5 bases from V and 14 bases from J; junction bases left unmatched: 10. The CDR3 contains 14 residues. The germline V gene has CDR1 SGHVS and CDR2 FNYEAQ. The CDR3 spells CASSPGQGAKLLFF. Written as DNA, the CDR3 is TGTGCCAGCAGCCCAGGACAGGGGGCTAAGTTGCTGTTTTTT.

The chain carries TRBV6-2 or TRBV6-3 and TRBJ2-1; TRBD2 aligns across 7 bases. The CDR3 is made up of 17 amino acids. Germline CDR1 is MNHEY and CDR2 is SVGEGT. J lost 5 bases, V lost 5 bases, and 15 bases had no gene match. The CDR3 region is CASSAPLGGVVNNEQFF. CDR3 nucleotide sequence: TGTGCCAGCAGTGCCCCTCTGGGGGGGGTTGTAAACAATGAGCAGTTCTTC.

V and J are TRBV10-2 and TRBJ2-7, with TRBD2 as a possible D gene (7 bases). This CDR3 has 16 residues. V lost 2 bases and J lost 6, with 20 bases in between. The V gene's germline CDR1 is WSHSY and CDR2 SAAADI. CDR3 protein: CASSEREGRGTGEQYF. The CDR3 DNA follows: TGCGCCAGCAGTGAGAGGGAGGGCAGGGGAACAGGCGAGCAGTACTTC.

The chain is built from TRBV20-1 and TRBJ2-3, with TRBD2 matching 9 bases. This CDR3 contains 16 residues. J gave up 6 bases and V 3 bases, and 13 bases lay outside the gene matches. The germline gives CDR1 DFQATT, CDR2 SNEGSKA (reference sequence). CDR3 sequence reads: CSARIRGAGGWDTQYF. CDR3 nucleotides: TGCAGTGCTAGGATCCGAGGAGCGGGGGGCTGGGATACGCAGTATTTT.

This chain uses TRBV4-3 with TRBJ2-2, with D possibly matching TRBD1 (6 bases). This CDR3 has 15 residues. V lost 1 base to trimming and J lost 3 bases, with 9 bases between them. Per the germline V gene, CDR1 is LGHNA and CDR2 is YSLEER. The CDR3 DNA follows: TGCGCCAGCAGCCAAGTCCCAGGGGACACCGGGGAGCTGTTTTTT. Translating it yields CASSQVPGDTGELFF.

This clonotype occurred many times. The chain has TRBV20-1 and TRBJ2-3; TRBD1 or TRBD2 may be the D gene (5 bases each). CDR1 DFQATT and CDR2 SNEGSKA come from the germline V gene (reference sequence). The CDR3 is 13 residues long. The V end lost 4 bases, the J end lost 6 bases, and 14 bases lay between the germline ends. CDR3 DNA: TGCAGTGCTACCGGGACCCCAGGGGATACGCAGTATTTT. Its protein is CSATGTPGDTQYF.